A single sample is the source of the 28 T cell receptor beta chains below, sequenced in a study of CD8 T cells in ankylosing spondylitis. MiXCR, applied by TCRdb to the 5' RACE reads, yields one record per CDR3 protein. In the table there are about 220,000 distinct CDR3 sequences, 10% of which are singletons. The specimen sequenced was blood, either unsorted or a sorted T cell fraction (not recorded which). Receptor source: a male donor with ankylosing spondylitis or in good health (not recorded which).

This chain links TRBV7-6 with TRBJ2-1; 7 nucleotides align to TRBD2. The V and J ends lost 5 bases and 14 bases, in that order; junction bases with no gene match: 6. The CDR3 runs to 11 residues. From germline, CDR1 is SGHVS and CDR2 FNYEAQ. This CDR3 is CASSPGEGEFF. Written as DNA, the CDR3 is TGTGCCAGCAGCCCGGGGGAGGGCGAGTTCTTC.

This clonotype was detected many times. V and J are TRBV7-9 and TRBJ2-7; 11 bases agree with TRBD1. Germline CDR1 is SEHNR and CDR2 is FQNEAQ (reference sequence). The V and J ends lost 5 bases and 2 bases, in that order; junction bases with no gene match: 5. The CDR3 is 15 residues long. The CDR3 sequence is CASSPRDRGTYEQYF. The CDR3 DNA reads as TGTGCCAGCAGCCCCCGGGACAGGGGGACCTACGAGCAGTACTTC.

The J gene is TRBJ2-1, the V gene TRBV5-5, with 11 bases aligning to TRBD2. After removal of 4 bases from V and 8 bases from J, the junction contained 5 bases not matched to a gene. The CDR3 consists of 14 residues. Per the germline V gene, CDR1 is SGHKS and CDR2 is YYEKEE (reference sequence). CDR3 sequence: CASSGSGGADEQFF. CDR3 coding DNA: TGTGCCAGCAGCGGTAGCGGGGGGGCCGATGAGCAGTTCTTC.

This clonotype was seen at least ten times. At one end the junction does not follow the germline gene, possibly because of a read error. The chain recombines TRBV10-2 with TRBJ1-1, with unresolved D. Germline V gives CDR1 WSHSY, CDR2 SAAADI. This CDR3 is built from 15 residues. The CDR3 protein is CASNEQPNDITEAFF. The DNA for the CDR3 is TGCGCCAGCAATGAGCAGCCCAATGATATCACTGAAGCTTTCTTT.

This clonotype was counted between two and nine times. Since a much larger clone is just one base distant, this may be a read error. The chain employs TRBV20-1 and TRBJ2-5; TRBD1 aligns across 7 bases. Looked up from germline, CDR1 is DFQATT and CDR2 is SNEGSKA (reference sequence). The CDR3 is 14 residues long. The CDR3 bases are TGCAGTGCTAGGCCGGGACAGACACAAGAGACCCAGTCCTTC. Translation gives CSARPGQTQETQSF.

This clonotype has at least ten counts. The V call is TRBV20-1, the J call TRBJ1-2; 9 positions agree with TRBD1. V dropped 6 bases and J dropped 4; count of bases not matched to a gene: 3. CDR3 size: 12 residues. Germline V lookup: CDR1 DFQATT, CDR2 SNEGSKA (reference sequence). The CDR3 coding sequence is TGCAGTGCAAGGGACAGGGTCTATGGCTACACCTTC. Translating gives CSARDRVYGYTF.

A few counts support this clonotype. V is TRBV5-1 and J is TRBJ2-3, with 7 bases lining up with TRBD2. J gave up 0 bases and V 2 bases, and 9 bases lay outside the gene matches. There are 17 residues in the CDR3. Germline V gene lookup returns CDR1 SGHRS and CDR2 YFSETQ. This CDR3 reads CASSFSGLKRSTDTQYF. CDR3 DNA sequence: TGCGCCAGCAGCTTTTCGGGACTAAAAAGGAGCACAGATACGCAGTATTTT.

This clonotype was counted at least ten times. This sequence joins TRBV5-1 and TRBJ1-6, with D perhaps TRBD1 (6 bases). V was cut by 4 bases and J by 7 bases, with 15 bases left in between. The germline V gene has CDR1 SGHRS and CDR2 YFSETQ. This CDR3 contains 15 residues. Here the CDR3 DNA reads TGCGCCAGCAGCCCCACCGGGACAACGAATTCACCCCTCCACTTT. This encodes CASSPTGTTNSPLHF.

Of note for this clonotype: One base away lies a much larger clone, so this may be a sequencing read error. The V gene is TRBV5-5, the J gene TRBJ2-2, with 7 bases fitting TRBD1. The CDR3 extends over 14 amino acids. Trimming removed 2 bases from V and 9 bases from J; junction bases left unmatched: 7. Germline assignment: CDR1 SGHKS and CDR2 YYEKEE (reference sequence). CDR3 region: CASSLEGAARELFF. CDR3 in DNA: TGTGCCAGCAGCTTAGAGGGGGCAGCCAGGGAGCTGTTTTTT.

This clonotype has a count of ten or more. CDR3 nucleotides: TGCGCCAGCCGTAGACTAGCGGGGGGGGACAATGAGCAGTTCTTC. This gives the protein CASRRLAGGDNEQFF. The chain combines TRBV5-1 with TRBJ2-1, with TRBD2 matching 14 bases. This CDR3 spans 15 amino acids. In germline, CDR1 is SGHRS, CDR2 YFSETQ. V lost 7 bases, J lost 5 bases, and 5 bases stayed unmatched.

This clonotype showed up many times. CDR3 loop: CSVDTRGGRETQYF. For the CDR3, the DNA is TGCAGCGTTGATACTCGGGGGGGCCGGGAGACCCAGTACTTC. This chain links TRBV29-1 with TRBJ2-5; 8 bases fit TRBD2. V trimming: 3 bases; J trimming: 5 bases; junction bases outside the gene matches: 8. In germline, CDR1 is SQVTM, CDR2 ANQGSEA. CDR3 length: 14 amino acids.

This clonotype was recorded many times. The CDR3 loop is CATSDTTGVGEKLFF. CDR3 sequence (DNA): TGTGCCACCAGTGACACGACAGGGGTGGGTGAAAAACTGTTTTTT. The chain is built from TRBV24-1 and TRBJ1-4; 8 positions agree with TRBD1. The CDR3 runs to 15 residues. Germline V CDR1 and CDR2: KGHDR, SFDVKD. The trim removed 4 bases at V and 7 bases at J, leaving 7 bases unmatched.

This clonotype has a handful of counts. This chain connects TRBV5-1 to TRBJ1-5; 8 positions match TRBD1. The CDR3 has 18 residues. Germline V gives CDR1 SGHRS, CDR2 YFSETQ. V was pared by 4 bases and J by 0 bases, with 12 bases of the junction left unmatched. The CDR3 spells CASSPGDRSRDSNQPQHF. The CDR3, as DNA: TGCGCCAGCAGCCCAGGGGACAGGTCGCGGGATAGCAATCAGCCCCAGCATTTT.

This clonotype was seen ten or more times. This sequence joins TRBV12-3 or TRBV12-4 and TRBJ2-6; D is perhaps TRBD1 or TRBD2 (5 bases each). The CDR3 consists of 15 residues. V was pared by 3 bases and J by 2 bases, with 8 bases between. The CDR3 spells CASSFRGAGANVLTF. The DNA of the CDR3 is TGTGCCAGCAGTTTTAGGGGAGCTGGGGCCAACGTCCTGACTTTC.

This clonotype has at least ten counts. The chain couples TRBV20-1 to TRBJ1-6; D remains unclear. CDR3 size: 14 residues. The V and J ends lost 3 bases and 7 bases respectively, with 13 bases between them. Germline V gene data show CDR1 as DFQATT and CDR2 as SNEGSKA (reference sequence). The CDR3, as DNA: TGCAGTGCTAGCTCTCTCCAAGGCAATTCACCCCTCCACTTT. Protein: CSASSLQGNSPLHF.

The sample holds many counts of this clonotype. Here the CDR3 DNA reads TGTGCCAGCAGCGTAGTGGGCGGTGAGCAGTTCTTC. As protein: CASSVVGGEQFF. This chain connects TRBV7-2 to TRBJ2-1; no firm D call. Germline-derived CDR1 and CDR2 are SGHTA and FQGNSA. This CDR3 spans 12 amino acids. Trimming removed 5 bases from V and 9 bases from J, with 11 bases in between.

This clonotype was counted between two and nine times. The chain joins TRBV2 to TRBJ2-7, with D hard to call. The CDR3 runs to 13 residues. Trimming shortened V by 6 bases and J by 3 bases, and 12 bases separated the two germline ends. Germline CDR1 SNHLY, CDR2 FYNNEI. CDR3 amino acids: CASSDGGFYEQYF. CDR3 coding DNA: TGTGCCAGCAGCGACGGTGGCTTCTACGAGCAGTACTTC.

At least ten counts were recorded for this clonotype. The chain employs TRBV20-1 and TRBJ2-3, with TRBD2 matching 9 bases. This CDR3 region has 18 residues. The V and J ends lost 2 bases and 0 bases, in that order; junction bases with no gene match: 12. The V gene's germline CDR1 is DFQATT and CDR2 SNEGSKA (reference sequence). The DNA of the CDR3 is TGCAGTGCTAGATCGGGCGGGGGGGTTTCCGCTAGCACAGATACGCAGTATTTT. Residues: CSARSGGGVSASTDTQYF.

This clonotype showed up many times. This chain joins TRBV5-1 and TRBJ1-5, with a possible D match to TRBD1 (5 bases). The CDR3 runs 15 residues. V shed 1 base and J shed 0 bases, with 8 bases lying between them. Germline V gives CDR1 SGHRS, CDR2 YFSETQ. The DNA for the CDR3 is TGCGCCAGCAGCTTGACAGGAAATAGCAATCAGCCCCAGCATTTT. This encodes CASSLTGNSNQPQHF. Complete variable domain (other parts from reference TRBV5-1 and TRBJ1-5): KAGVTQTPRYLIKTRGQQVTLSCSPISGHRSVSWYQQTPGQGLQFLFEYFSETQRNKGNFPGRFSGRQFSNSRSEMNVSTLELGDSALYLCASSLTGNSNQPQHFGDGTRLSIL.

This clonotype was detected only a few times. The V and J genes are TRBV5-1 and TRBJ1-6; TRBD1 agrees at 8 bases. The length of the CDR3 is 17 residues. CDR1 is SGHRS, CDR2 YFSETQ, per germline. The trim removed 0 bases at V and 10 bases at J, leaving 12 bases unmatched. As DNA, the CDR3 is TGCGCCAGCAGCTTGGAGGGACAGGTCCTAGGGGAATCACCCCTCCACTTT. Amino acid sequence: CASSLEGQVLGESPLHF.

This clonotype was detected many times. The gene calls are TRBV28 and TRBJ2-4; tentative D call: TRBD2 (5 bases). The CDR3 length is 23 residues. The V gene lost 3 bases and the J gene lost 0 bases, with 33 bases spanning the gap. Germline CDR1 is MDHEN and CDR2 is SYDVKM. CDR3 residues: CASSFVYSVGGRTAVLAKNIQYF. The CDR3 region has the DNA TGTGCCAGCAGTTTTGTCTATAGTGTTGGTGGGAGAACGGCCGTACTAGCCAAAAACATTCAGTACTTC.

In its sample, this clonotype was seen many times. J is TRBJ1-1 and V is TRBV7-3, with TRBD1 as a possible D gene (6 bases). The V end was cut by 1 base, the J end by 3 bases, with 9 bases between. Germline lookup yields CDR1 SGHTA and CDR2 FQGTGA. The CDR3 contains 14 residues. The CDR3 DNA reads as TGTGCCAGCAGCTTAAGGGGGCGGGACACTGAAGCTTTCTTT. It yields the protein CASSLRGRDTEAFF.

This clonotype was counted many times. The gene calls are TRBV7-6 and TRBJ1-3; TRBD1 matches 7 bases. CDR1 and CDR2 from the germline V gene are SGHVS and FNYEAQ. The CDR3 has 17 residues. The V gene end was trimmed by 5 bases and the J gene end by 1 base; junction bases not matched to a gene: 11. The CDR3 region has the DNA TGTGCCAGCAGCCCGTCACAGGGGCGATCTTCTGGAAACACCATATATTTT. Translated, it gives CASSPSQGRSSGNTIYF.

In this sample, this clonotype turned up many times. The genes are TRBV5-1 and TRBJ1-5, with 7 nucleotides matching TRBD1. V lost 0 bases and J lost 2; bases outside the gene matches: 2. The CDR3 has 15 amino acids. CDR1 is SGHRS and CDR2 is YFSETQ in the germline V gene. In DNA, the CDR3 is TGCGCCAGCAGCTTGGATACAGGGGGCAATCAGCCCCAGCATTTT. It encodes CASSLDTGGNQPQHF.

The table lists this clonotype with many counts. The chain has TRBV20-1 and TRBJ2-2; a weak D match, TRBD2 (6 bases). The CDR3 has 15 amino acids. V lost 6 bases to trimming and J lost 8 bases, with 22 bases between them. Germline V lookup: CDR1 DFQATT, CDR2 SNEGSKA (reference sequence). The CDR3 sequence is CSAAPPTSRIGELFF. For the CDR3, the DNA is TGCAGTGCCGCACCTCCCACTAGCCGAATTGGGGAGCTGTTTTTT.

This clonotype was recorded at least ten times. The rearrangement uses TRBV5-1 and TRBJ2-5; 8 bases are a match to TRBD1. The V gene's germline CDR1 is SGHRS and CDR2 YFSETQ. The CDR3 consists of 16 residues. Unmatched junction bases numbered 9, after V lost 1 base and J lost 4 bases. CDR3 nucleotides: TGCGCCAGCAGCTTGAATGCAGGGGGCATTGGAGAGACCCAGTACTTC. It codes for CASSLNAGGIGETQYF.

The chain uses TRBV27 and TRBJ1-5; D is uncertain. Germline CDR1 and CDR2: MNHEY and SMNVEV (reference sequence). Trimming pared 7 bases from V and 0 bases from J, leaving 25 bases between. CDR3 length equals 19 residues. In DNA form, the CDR3 reads TGTGCCAGCACGGTCCCGCTCACCTTGGGCGTGGATAGCAATCAGCCCCAGCATTTT. This sequence encodes CASTVPLTLGVDSNQPQHF.

This clonotype was counted at least ten times. This sequence joins TRBV3-1 and TRBJ1-4; D not resolved. The germline gives CDR1 LGHDT, CDR2 YNNKEL (reference sequence). The CDR3 loop spans 15 amino acids. The V end lost 4 bases, the J end lost 7 bases, and 16 bases lay between the germline ends. The DNA of the CDR3 is TGTGCCAGCAGCCCTCACATCGAGGCTAGTGAAAAACTGTTTTTT. Protein sequence: CASSPHIEASEKLFF.